This T cell receptor beta chain was identified during a study of T-cell memory formation after mild COVID-19. Losses at the gene ends were 6 bases for V and 5 bases for J; bases not matched to a gene: 19. There are 18 residues in the CDR3. Germline CDR1 is SQVTM and CDR2 is ANQGSEA. Study-level points and caveats: Some clones that responded were present in memory (sampled pre-infection), which suggests cross-reactive memory joined. For second-wave clones that peaked at day 37, SARS-CoV-2 specificity went unverified.

This clonotype was counted a few times. Its antigen is unidentified. TCRdb reprocessed the 5' RACE reads via MiXCR and lists one record per CDR3 protein. The table shows around 100,000 distinct CDR3 sequences, with 22% occurring only once. The sample comprised PBMCs or a T cell subset sorted from them (not recorded which). This rearrangement joins TRBV29-1 to TRBJ2-5; TRBD1 matches 12 bases. This receptor was obtained from a young man who had mild COVID-19 (a few samples of this study predate the infection). Cell type and time point are not known. The DNA for the CDR3 is TGCAGCGTGGATCGGGACAGGGGGCTCCTGCGGGGCGAGGAGACCCAGTACTTC. This translates into CSVDRDRGLLRGEETQYF.